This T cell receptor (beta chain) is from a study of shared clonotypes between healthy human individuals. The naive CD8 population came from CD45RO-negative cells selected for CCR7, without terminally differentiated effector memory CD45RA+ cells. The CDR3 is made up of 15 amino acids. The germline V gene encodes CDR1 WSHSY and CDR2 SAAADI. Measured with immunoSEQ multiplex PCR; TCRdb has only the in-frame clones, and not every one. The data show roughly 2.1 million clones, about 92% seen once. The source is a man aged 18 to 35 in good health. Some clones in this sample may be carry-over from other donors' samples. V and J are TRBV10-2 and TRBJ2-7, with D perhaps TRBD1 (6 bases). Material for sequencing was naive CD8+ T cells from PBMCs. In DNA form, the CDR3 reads TGCGCAGCGAGAAGTGGGGGCCTAGGGATCTACGAGCAGTACTTC. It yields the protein CAARSGGLGIYEQYF.